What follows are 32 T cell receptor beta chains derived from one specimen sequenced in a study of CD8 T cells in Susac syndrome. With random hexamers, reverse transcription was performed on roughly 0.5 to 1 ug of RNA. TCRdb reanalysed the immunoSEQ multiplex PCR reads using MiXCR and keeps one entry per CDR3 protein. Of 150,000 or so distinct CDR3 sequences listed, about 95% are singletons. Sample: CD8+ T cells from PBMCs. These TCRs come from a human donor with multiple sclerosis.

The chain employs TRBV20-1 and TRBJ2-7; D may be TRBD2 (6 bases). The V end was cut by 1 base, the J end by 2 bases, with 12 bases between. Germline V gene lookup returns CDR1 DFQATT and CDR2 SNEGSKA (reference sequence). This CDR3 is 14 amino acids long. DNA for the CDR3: TGCAGTGCTAGAGGGGAGGTTTTCCCCTACGAGCAGTACTTC. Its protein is CSARGEVFPYEQYF.

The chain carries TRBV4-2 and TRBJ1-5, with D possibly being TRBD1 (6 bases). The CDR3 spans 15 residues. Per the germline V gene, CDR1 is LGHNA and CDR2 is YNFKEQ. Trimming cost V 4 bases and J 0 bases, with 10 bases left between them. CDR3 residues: CASSPRQDSNQPQHF. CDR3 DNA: TGTGCCAGCAGCCCTCGACAGGATAGCAATCAGCCCCAGCATTTT.

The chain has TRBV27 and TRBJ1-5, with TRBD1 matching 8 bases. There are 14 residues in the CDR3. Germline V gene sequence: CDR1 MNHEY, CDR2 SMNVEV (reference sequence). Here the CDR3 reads CATRGGTGAQPQHF. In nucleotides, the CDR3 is TGTGCGACGCGAGGGGGGACAGGAGCGCAGCCCCAGCATTTT.

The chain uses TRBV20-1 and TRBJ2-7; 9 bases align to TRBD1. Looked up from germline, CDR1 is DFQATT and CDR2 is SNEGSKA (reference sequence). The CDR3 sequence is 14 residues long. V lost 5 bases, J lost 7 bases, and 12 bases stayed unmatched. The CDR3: CSAEQGATLGEQYF. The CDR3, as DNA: TGCAGTGCTGAACAGGGGGCAACTCTCGGGGAGCAGTACTTC.

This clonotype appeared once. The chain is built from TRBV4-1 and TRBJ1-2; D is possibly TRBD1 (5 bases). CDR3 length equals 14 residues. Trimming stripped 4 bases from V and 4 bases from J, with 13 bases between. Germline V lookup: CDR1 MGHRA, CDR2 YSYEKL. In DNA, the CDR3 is TGCGCCAGCAGCCCTCCTGGGGCTTCCTATGGCTACACCTTC. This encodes CASSPPGASYGYTF.

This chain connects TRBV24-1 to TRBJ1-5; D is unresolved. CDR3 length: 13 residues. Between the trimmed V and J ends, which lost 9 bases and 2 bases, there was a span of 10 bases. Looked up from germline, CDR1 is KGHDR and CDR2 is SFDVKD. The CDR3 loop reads CATSGGGNQPQHF. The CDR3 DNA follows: TGTGCCACCTCTGGCGGGGGCAATCAGCCCCAGCATTTT.

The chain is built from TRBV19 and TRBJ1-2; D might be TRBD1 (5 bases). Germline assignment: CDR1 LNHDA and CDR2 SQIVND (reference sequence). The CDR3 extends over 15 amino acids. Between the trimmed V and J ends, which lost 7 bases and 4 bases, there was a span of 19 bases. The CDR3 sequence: CASTPDTPRAYGYTF. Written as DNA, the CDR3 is TGTGCCAGTACCCCGGACACGCCAAGGGCCTATGGCTACACCTTC. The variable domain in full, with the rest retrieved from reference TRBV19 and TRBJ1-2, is DGGITQSPKYLFRKEGQNVTLSCEQNLNHDAMYWYRQDPGQGLRLIYYSQIVNDFQKGDIAEGYSVSREKKESFPLTVTSAQKNPTAFYLCASTPDTPRAYGYTFGSGTRLTVV.

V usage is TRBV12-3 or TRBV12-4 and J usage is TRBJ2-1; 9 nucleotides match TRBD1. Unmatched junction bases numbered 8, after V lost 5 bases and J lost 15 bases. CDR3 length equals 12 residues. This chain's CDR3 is CASSRTGVLRFF. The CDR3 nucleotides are TGTGCCAGCAGTCGGACAGGGGTACTTCGGTTCTTC.

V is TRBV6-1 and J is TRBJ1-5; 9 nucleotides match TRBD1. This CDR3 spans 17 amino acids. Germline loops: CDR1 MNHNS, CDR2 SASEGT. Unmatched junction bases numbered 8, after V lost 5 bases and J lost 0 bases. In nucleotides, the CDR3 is TGTGCCAGCAGTCCCCGGGACAGGGCGTTTAGCAATCAGCCCCAGCATTTT. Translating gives CASSPRDRAFSNQPQHF.

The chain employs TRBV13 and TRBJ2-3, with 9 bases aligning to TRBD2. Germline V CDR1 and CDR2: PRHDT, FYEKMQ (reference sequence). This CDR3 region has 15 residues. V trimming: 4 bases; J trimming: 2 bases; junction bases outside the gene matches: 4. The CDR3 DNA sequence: TGTGCCAGCAGCTGGCGGGGGGGCATCACAGATACGCAGTATTTT. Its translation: CASSWRGGITDTQYF. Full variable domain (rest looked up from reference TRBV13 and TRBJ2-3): AAGVIQSPRHLIKEKRETATLKCYPIPRHDTVYWYQQGPGQDPQFLISFYEKMQSDKGSIPDRFSAQQFSDYHSELNMSSLELGDSALYFCASSWRGGITDTQYFGPGTRLTVL.

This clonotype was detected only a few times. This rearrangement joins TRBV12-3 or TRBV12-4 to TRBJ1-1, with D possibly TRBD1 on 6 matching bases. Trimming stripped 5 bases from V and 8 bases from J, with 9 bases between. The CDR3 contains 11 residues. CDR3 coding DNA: TGTGCCAGCAGTAGTACAGGGGAAGCTTTCTTT. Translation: CASSSTGEAFF.

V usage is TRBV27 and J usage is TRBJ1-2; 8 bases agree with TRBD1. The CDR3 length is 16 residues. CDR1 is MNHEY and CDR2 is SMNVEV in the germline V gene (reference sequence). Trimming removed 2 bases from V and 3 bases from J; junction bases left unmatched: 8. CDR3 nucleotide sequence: TGTGCCAGCAGTTTAATTGGGACAGGCCGACACTATGGCTACACCTTC. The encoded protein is CASSLIGTGRHYGYTF.

CDR3 residues: CATSRGFGTPHNEQFF. For the CDR3, the DNA is TGTGCCACCAGCAGAGGCTTCGGGACGCCCCACAATGAGCAGTTCTTC. V is TRBV15 and J is TRBJ2-1; D may be TRBD1 or TRBD2 (5 bases each). Germline values: CDR1 LNHNV, CDR2 YYDKDF (reference sequence). CDR3 length: 16 residues. V lost 1 base and J lost 5, with 15 bases in between.

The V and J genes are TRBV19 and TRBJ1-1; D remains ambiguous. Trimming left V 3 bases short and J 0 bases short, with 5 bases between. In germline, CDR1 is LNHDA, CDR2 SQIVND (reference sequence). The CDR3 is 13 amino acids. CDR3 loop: CASSILLNTEAFF. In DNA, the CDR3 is TGTGCCAGTAGTATCCTACTGAACACTGAAGCTTTCTTT.

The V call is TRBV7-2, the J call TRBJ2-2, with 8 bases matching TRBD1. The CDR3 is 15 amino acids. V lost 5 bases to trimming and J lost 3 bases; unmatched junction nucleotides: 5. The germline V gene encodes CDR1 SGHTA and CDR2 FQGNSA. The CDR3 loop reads CASSSRDRHTGELFF. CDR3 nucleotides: TGTGCCAGCAGCAGCCGGGACAGGCACACCGGGGAGCTGTTTTTT.

CDR3 bases: TGTGCCAGCACCGGGACAGGTACAGATACGCAGTATTTT. Its protein product is CASTGTGTDTQYF. The chain joins TRBV27 to TRBJ2-3; 8 positions agree with TRBD1. The junction had 3 bases not matched to a gene; V was cut back by 7 bases and J by 3 bases. The CDR3 consists of 13 residues. Germline-derived CDR1 and CDR2 are MNHEY and SMNVEV (reference sequence).

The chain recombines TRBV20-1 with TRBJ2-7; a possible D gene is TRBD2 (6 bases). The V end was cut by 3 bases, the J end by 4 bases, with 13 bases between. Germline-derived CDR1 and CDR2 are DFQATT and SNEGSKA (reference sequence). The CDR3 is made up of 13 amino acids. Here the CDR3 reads CSAREESGYEQYF. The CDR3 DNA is TGCAGTGCTAGGGAGGAGAGCGGGTACGAGCAGTACTTC.

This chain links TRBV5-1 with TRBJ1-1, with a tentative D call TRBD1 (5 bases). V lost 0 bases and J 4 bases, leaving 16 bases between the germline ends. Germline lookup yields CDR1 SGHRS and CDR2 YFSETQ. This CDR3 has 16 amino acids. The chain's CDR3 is CASSLDRTRGPTEAFF. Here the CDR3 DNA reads TGCGCCAGCAGCTTGGACAGGACGCGGGGACCCACTGAAGCTTTCTTT.

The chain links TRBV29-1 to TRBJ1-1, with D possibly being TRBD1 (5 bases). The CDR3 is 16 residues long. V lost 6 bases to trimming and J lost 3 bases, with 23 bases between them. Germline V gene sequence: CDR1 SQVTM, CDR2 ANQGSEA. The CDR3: CSVGLEGGARYTEAFF. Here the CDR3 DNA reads TGCAGCGTGGGGTTGGAGGGAGGGGCGCGGTACACTGAAGCTTTCTTT.

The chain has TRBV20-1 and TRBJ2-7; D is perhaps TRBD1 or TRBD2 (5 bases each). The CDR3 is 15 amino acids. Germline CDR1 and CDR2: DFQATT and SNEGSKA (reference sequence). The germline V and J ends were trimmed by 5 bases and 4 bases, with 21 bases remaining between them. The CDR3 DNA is TGCAGTGCTTCAGGGTCGGCAGGGTGGGAGTACGAGCAGTACTTC. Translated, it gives CSASGSAGWEYEQYF.

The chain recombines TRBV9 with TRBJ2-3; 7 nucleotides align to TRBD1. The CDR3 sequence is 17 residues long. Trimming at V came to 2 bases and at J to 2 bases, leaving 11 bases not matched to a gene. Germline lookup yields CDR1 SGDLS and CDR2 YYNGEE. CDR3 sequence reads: CASSVGTAIDLTDTQYF. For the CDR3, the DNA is TGTGCCAGCAGCGTGGGGACAGCTATCGATCTCACAGATACGCAGTATTTT.

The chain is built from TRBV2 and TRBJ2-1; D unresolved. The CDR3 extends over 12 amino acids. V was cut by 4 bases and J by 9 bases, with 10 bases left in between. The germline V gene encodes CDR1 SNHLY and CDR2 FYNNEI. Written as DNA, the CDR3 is TGTGCCAGCAGTGTCGCGCGAATTGAGCAGTTCTTC. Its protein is CASSVARIEQFF.

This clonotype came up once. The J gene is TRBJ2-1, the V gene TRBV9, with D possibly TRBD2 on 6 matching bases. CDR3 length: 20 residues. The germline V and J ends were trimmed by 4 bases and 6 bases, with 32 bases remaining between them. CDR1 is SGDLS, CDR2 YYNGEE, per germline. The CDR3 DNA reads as TGTGCCAGCAGCTCTAAGATTGAGGTGGCCCCCGGGGGTATTATCAATGAGCAGTTCTTC. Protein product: CASSSKIEVAPGGIINEQFF.

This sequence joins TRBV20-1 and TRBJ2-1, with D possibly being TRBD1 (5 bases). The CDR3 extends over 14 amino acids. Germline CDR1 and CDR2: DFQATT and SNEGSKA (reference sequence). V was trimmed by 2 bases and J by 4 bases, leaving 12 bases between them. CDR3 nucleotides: TGCAGTGCTAGATGGGGTGGGGCATACAATGAGCAGTTCTTC. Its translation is CSARWGGAYNEQFF.

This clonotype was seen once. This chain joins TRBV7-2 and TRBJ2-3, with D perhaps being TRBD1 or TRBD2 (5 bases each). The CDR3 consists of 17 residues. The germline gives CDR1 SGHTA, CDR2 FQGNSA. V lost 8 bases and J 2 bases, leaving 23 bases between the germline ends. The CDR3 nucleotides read TGTGCCAGCGCCACCCCACGGACACGGAGGACCACAGATACGCAGTATTTT. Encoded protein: CASATPRTRRTTDTQYF. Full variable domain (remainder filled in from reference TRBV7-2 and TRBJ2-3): GAGVSQSPSNKVTEKGKDVELRCDPISGHTALYWYRQSLGQGLEFLIYFQGNSAPDKSGLPSDRFSAERTGGSVSTLTIQRTQQEDSAVYLCASATPRTRRTTDTQYFGPGTRLTVL.

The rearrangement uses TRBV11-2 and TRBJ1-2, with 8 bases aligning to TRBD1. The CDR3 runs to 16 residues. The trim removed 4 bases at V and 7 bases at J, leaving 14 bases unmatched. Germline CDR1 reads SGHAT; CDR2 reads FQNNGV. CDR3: CASSYEPTGGGGGYTF. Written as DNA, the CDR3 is TGTGCCAGCAGCTACGAACCCACAGGGGGTGGAGGTGGCTACACCTTC.

The CDR3 sequence: CASSLGGASGYTF. The CDR3 DNA sequence: TGTGCCAGCAGCCTAGGCGGGGCCTCTGGCTACACCTTC. The chain is built from TRBV7-9 and TRBJ1-2; tentatively, D is TRBD1 (5 bases). This CDR3 region has 13 residues. Looked up from germline, CDR1 is SEHNR and CDR2 is FQNEAQ (reference sequence). V lost 5 bases and J lost 7, with 14 bases in between.

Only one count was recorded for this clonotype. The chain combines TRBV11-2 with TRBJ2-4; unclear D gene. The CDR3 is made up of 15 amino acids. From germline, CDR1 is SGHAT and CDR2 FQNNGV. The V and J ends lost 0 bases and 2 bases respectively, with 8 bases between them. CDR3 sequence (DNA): TGTGCCAGCAGCTTAGAATGGGTTCCCAAAAACATTCAGTACTTC. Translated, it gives CASSLEWVPKNIQYF. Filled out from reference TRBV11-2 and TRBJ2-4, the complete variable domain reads EAGVAQSPRYKIIEKRQSVAFWCNPISGHATLYWYQQILGQGPKLLIQFQNNGVVDDSQLPKDRFSAERLKGVDSTLKIQPAKLEDSAVYLCASSLEWVPKNIQYFGAGTRLSVL.

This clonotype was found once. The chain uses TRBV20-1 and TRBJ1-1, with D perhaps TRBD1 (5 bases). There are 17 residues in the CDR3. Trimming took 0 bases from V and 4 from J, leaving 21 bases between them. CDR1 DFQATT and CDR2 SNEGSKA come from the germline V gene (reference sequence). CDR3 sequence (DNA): TGCAGTGCTAGAGATACAGACGGGGGGGATTATAGCACTGAAGCTTTCTTT. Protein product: CSARDTDGGDYSTEAFF.

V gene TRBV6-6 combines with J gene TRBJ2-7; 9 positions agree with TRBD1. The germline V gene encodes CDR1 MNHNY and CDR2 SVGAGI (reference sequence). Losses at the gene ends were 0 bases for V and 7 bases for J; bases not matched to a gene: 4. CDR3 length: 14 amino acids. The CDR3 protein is CASSYSDRGREQYF. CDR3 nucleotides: TGTGCCAGCAGTTACTCGGACAGGGGAAGAGAGCAGTACTTC.

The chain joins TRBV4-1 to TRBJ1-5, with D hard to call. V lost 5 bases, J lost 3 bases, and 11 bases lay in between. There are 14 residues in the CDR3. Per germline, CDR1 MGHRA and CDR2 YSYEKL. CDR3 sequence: CASSAGRNNQPQHF. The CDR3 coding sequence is TGCGCCAGCAGCGCCGGACGGAACAATCAGCCCCAGCATTTT.

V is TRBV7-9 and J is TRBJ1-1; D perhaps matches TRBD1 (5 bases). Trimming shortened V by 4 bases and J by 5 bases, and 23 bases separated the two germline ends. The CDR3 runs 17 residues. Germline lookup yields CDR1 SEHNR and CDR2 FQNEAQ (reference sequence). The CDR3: CASSSPLIGTAGTEAFF. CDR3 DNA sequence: TGTGCCAGCAGCTCCCCCCTAATAGGGACGGCGGGAACTGAAGCTTTCTTT.